The clone carrying this T cell receptor beta chain was picked up a small number of times. This sample is drawn from a study of human T cells and chemical hapten exposure. Turning to the study itself: Small differences in pooled library volume mainly drove the variation in TCR yields per sample.

TCRdb re-derived calls from the RACE reads in MiXCR, one entry per CDR3 protein. The data show 79,000 or so distinct CDR3 sequences, with around a third seen just once and 8.9% held by the top ten. The germline V gene has CDR1 DFQATT and CDR2 SNEGSKA (reference sequence). This CDR3 is built from 14 residues. V shed 3 bases, J shed 11 bases, and the junction held 8 bases outside the gene matches. The time point: patch test 1, 2 weeks after DPC sensitization. The treatment here: therapeutic diphenylcyclopropenone sensitization with weekly scalp DPC. The sequencing used whole blood, collected in connection with sensitization to the hapten diphenylcyclopropenone (DPC). The J gene is TRBJ1-6, the V gene TRBV20-1, with 9 bases fitting TRBD1. The source of this sequence is a middle-aged man with alopecia areata. Some clones in this sample may be carry-over from other donors' samples. The CDR3 sequence: CSASPGTGKPPLHF. CDR3 in DNA: TGCAGTGCTAGTCCCGGGACAGGGAAACCACCCCTCCACTTT.